What follows are 27 T cell receptor beta chains derived from one specimen sequenced in a study of patients and donors after allogeneic stem cell transplantation. TCRdb called the RT-PCR reads again in MiXCR, with one record for every CDR3 protein. In the table there are about 960,000 distinct CDR3 sequences, about a sixth of which are singletons. The specimen sequenced was blood, either unsorted or a sorted T cell fraction (not recorded which). These receptors came from a human donor who was either an allogeneic HSCT recipient or a stem cell or donor lymphocyte infusion donor (not recorded which). It is not recorded whose cells these are; they may come from a transplant donor.

V is TRBV9 and J is TRBJ2-7; D unresolved. V gave up 8 bases and J gave up 2 bases, with 8 bases separating them. The CDR3 is made up of 11 amino acids. Germline V lookup: CDR1 SGDLS, CDR2 YYNGEE. The CDR3, as DNA: TGTGCCAGTGGTTCGGCCTACGAGCAGTACTTC. Translation: CASGSAYEQYF.

The chain links TRBV11-2 to TRBJ2-7; TRBD1 matches at 9 bases. V was pared by 3 bases and J by 7 bases, with 13 bases of the junction left unmatched. The CDR3 is 16 amino acids. CDR1 is SGHAT, CDR2 FQNNGV, per germline. CDR3 sequence (DNA): TGTGCCAGCAGCTTCACCGGGACAGGGATTTTCGTGGAGCAGTACTTC. Protein product: CASSFTGTGIFVEQYF.

This clonotype turned up a few times. The chain recombines TRBV2 with TRBJ1-6; D is unclear. The CDR3 spans 12 residues. CDR1 is SNHLY and CDR2 is FYNNEI in the germline V gene. The ends were cut back, 7 bases at V and 8 bases at J, with 9 bases in the middle. The CDR3 DNA reads TGTGCCAGCACGGGGTATGATTCACCCCTCCACTTT. As protein: CASTGYDSPLHF.

This clonotype has at least ten counts. J is TRBJ2-7 and V is TRBV12-3 or TRBV12-4; D is possibly TRBD1 or TRBD2 (5 bases each). The V gene lost 5 bases and the J gene lost 0 bases, with 11 bases spanning the gap. CDR3 length equals 14 residues. CDR3 coding DNA: TGTGCCAGCAGTCTGGGACGTACCTCCTACGAGCAGTACTTC. Translated, it gives CASSLGRTSYEQYF.

This clonotype was recorded a few times. The chain couples TRBV4-2 to TRBJ2-7; D is undetermined. V was trimmed by 1 base and J by 0 bases, leaving 16 bases between them. The length of the CDR3 is 17 residues. Germline loops: CDR1 LGHNA, CDR2 YNFKEQ. The CDR3 region has the DNA TGTGCCAGCAGCCAAGCATCCCGGCGGTTTGTCTCCTACGAGCAGTACTTC. Protein sequence: CASSQASRRFVSYEQYF.

This clonotype was seen many times. This sequence joins TRBV20-1 and TRBJ2-1, with TRBD2 identical over 10 bases. Trimming removed 0 bases from V and 0 bases from J; junction bases left unmatched: 5. The germline gives CDR1 DFQATT, CDR2 SNEGSKA (reference sequence). The CDR3 sequence is 17 residues long. For the CDR3, the DNA is TGCAGTGCTAGAGATACTAGCGGGGCCCTCTCCTACAATGAGCAGTTCTTC. This encodes CSARDTSGALSYNEQFF.

This sequence joins TRBV12-3 or TRBV12-4 and TRBJ2-7; D gene uncertain. The CDR3 is 17 residues long. V was cut by 6 bases and J by 1 base, with 22 bases left in between. CDR3 nucleotide sequence: TGTGCCAGCAGCCCGCTAGGCCCAGGACGGTTTTCCTACGAGCAGTACTTC. It codes for CASSPLGPGRFSYEQYF.

The gene calls are TRBV2 and TRBJ2-2, with 10 positions matching TRBD2. Trimming cost V 5 bases and J 3 bases; bases outside gene matches: 3. The germline V gene has CDR1 SNHLY and CDR2 FYNNEI. The CDR3 length is 15 residues. The CDR3 sequence: CASSFSGGDTGELFF. Written as DNA, the CDR3 is TGTGCCAGCAGTTTCAGCGGGGGGGACACCGGGGAGCTGTTTTTT.

The chain employs TRBV4-3 and TRBJ1-2, with D tentatively TRBD1 (6 bases). The CDR3 covers 16 residues. V lost 0 bases, J lost 7 bases, and 18 bases lay in between. The germline CDR1 and CDR2 sequences are LGHNA and YSLEER. For the CDR3, the DNA is TGCGCCAGCAGCCAAGAACCCCGAGGCAGGGGTGCTGGCTACACCTTC. Translated: CASSQEPRGRGAGYTF.

The V call is TRBV19, the J call TRBJ1-2, with a possible D match to TRBD1 (5 bases). Germline V gene lookup returns CDR1 LNHDA and CDR2 SQIVND (reference sequence). Between the trimmed V and J ends, which lost 0 bases and 7 bases, there was a span of 6 bases. CDR3 length: 12 amino acids. CDR3 sequence reads: CASSIDRAGYTF. CDR3 nucleotides: TGTGCCAGTAGTATAGACAGGGCTGGCTACACCTTC.

With regard to this clonotype: Since the CDR3 does not end with the conserved phenylalanine or tryptophan, this likely comes from a read error. This sequence joins TRBV6-4 and TRBJ2-1; D gene uncertain. Germline V gene sequence: CDR1 MRHNA, CDR2 SNTAGT. The CDR3 is made up of 14 amino acids. Between the trimmed V and J ends, which lost 6 bases and 10 bases, there was a span of 19 bases. The CDR3 here is CASSLFRQSREQFL. CDR3 sequence (DNA): TGTGCCAGCAGCTTATTCCGCCAATCTAGGGAGCAGTTCCTC.

A few counts support this clonotype. The J gene is TRBJ2-2, the V gene TRBV20-1; D is tentatively TRBD1 or TRBD2 (5 bases each). From germline, CDR1 is DFQATT and CDR2 SNEGSKA (reference sequence). V lost 6 bases and J 0 bases, leaving 11 bases between the germline ends. This CDR3 spans 14 amino acids. The CDR3 reads CSAPGTANTGELFF. In DNA form, the CDR3 reads TGCAGTGCCCCCGGGACGGCGAACACCGGGGAGCTGTTTTTT.

This clonotype turned up a few times. The chain joins TRBV5-1 to TRBJ1-2; a possible D gene is TRBD1 (5 bases). Trimming took off 2 bases at V and 1 base at J, with 15 bases between the two ends. This CDR3 is built from 16 residues. Germline CDR1 is SGHRS and CDR2 is YFSETQ. The CDR3, as DNA: TGCGCCAGCAGCTTCTCCCAGGGCTTCCTTAACTATGGCTACACCTTC. It codes for CASSFSQGFLNYGYTF. The full variable domain, with the rest looked up from reference TRBV5-1 and TRBJ1-2, is KAGVTQTPRYLIKTRGQQVTLSCSPISGHRSVSWYQQTPGQGLQFLFEYFSETQRNKGNFPGRFSGRQFSNSRSEMNVSTLELGDSALYLCASSFSQGFLNYGYTFGSGTRLTVV.

This clonotype came up a few times. The chain couples TRBV12-3 or TRBV12-4 to TRBJ2-1; TRBD1 agrees at 11 bases. CDR3 length: 15 residues. V lost 5 bases, J lost 7 bases, and 7 bases stayed unmatched. The CDR3 is CASSHGQGAWNEQFF. CDR3 bases: TGTGCCAGCAGTCACGGACAGGGGGCATGGAATGAGCAGTTCTTC.

V gene TRBV5-1 combines with J gene TRBJ2-2; 8 positions match TRBD1. CDR1 and CDR2 (germline): SGHRS, YFSETQ. The CDR3 spans 16 residues. Unmatched junction bases numbered 11, after V lost 4 bases and J lost 6 bases. CDR3 region: CASSLDRGRSSGELFF. CDR3 coding DNA: TGCGCCAGCAGCCTTGACAGGGGCCGCTCCTCCGGGGAGCTGTTTTTT.

The V gene is TRBV4-3, the J gene TRBJ2-1; no clear D gene. CDR1 LGHNA and CDR2 YSLEER come from the germline V gene. There are 13 residues in the CDR3. The V and J ends lost 1 base and 7 bases respectively, with 8 bases between them. CDR3 DNA: TGCGCCAGCAGCCAAGCAAGGTTAAATGAGCAGTTCTTC. Protein sequence: CASSQARLNEQFF.

The rearrangement links TRBV5-8 to TRBJ1-3, with 8 nucleotides matching TRBD1. There are 15 residues in the CDR3. Germline lookup yields CDR1 SGHTS and CDR2 YDEGEE. V lost 7 bases, J lost 1 base, and 7 bases stayed unmatched. This CDR3 is CASRLQGGSGNTIYF. The CDR3 DNA sequence: TGTGCCAGCCGATTACAGGGGGGATCTGGAAACACCATATATTTT.

J is TRBJ2-1 and V is TRBV11-2; no clear D. CDR1 and CDR2 (germline): SGHAT, FQNNGV. This CDR3 is 19 amino acids long. Trimming shortened V by 2 bases and J by 0 bases, and 20 bases separated the two germline ends. The CDR3 protein is CASSLFLIGLSSSYNEQFF. The CDR3 region has the DNA TGTGCCAGCAGCTTATTTCTGATTGGGTTATCGAGCTCCTACAATGAGCAGTTCTTC.

J is TRBJ1-1 and V is TRBV19; D gene uncertain. The V and J ends lost 6 bases and 10 bases respectively, with 9 bases between them. From germline, CDR1 is LNHDA and CDR2 SQIVND (reference sequence). This CDR3 spans 10 amino acids. CDR3 bases: TGTGCCAGTAGGGGCCCCGGAGCTTTCTTT. Translating it yields CASRGPGAFF.

This clonotype has just a few counts. V is TRBV6-5 and J is TRBJ2-3, with 14 bases that match TRBD2. Germline values: CDR1 MNHEY, CDR2 SVGAGI. V gave up 2 bases and J gave up 5 bases; unmatched junction bases: 6. The CDR3 length is 17 residues. The CDR3 is CASSYGTSGRVGDTQYF. In DNA, the CDR3 is TGTGCCAGCAGTTACGGGACTAGCGGGAGAGTAGGAGATACGCAGTATTTT.

This clonotype appeared a few times. This chain connects TRBV6-5 to TRBJ2-3; 11 bases are shared with TRBD1. The CDR3 runs to 17 residues. CDR1 is MNHEY, CDR2 SVGAGI, per germline. J gave up 5 bases and V 0 bases, and 7 bases lay outside the gene matches. CDR3 sequence (DNA): TGTGCCAGCAGTTACTCCTCCGGGACAGGGGGATTAGATACGCAGTATTTT. Amino acid sequence: CASSYSSGTGGLDTQYF.

This clonotype was picked up a small number of times. The rearrangement links TRBV5-1 to TRBJ2-1; D gene unclear. Germline loops: CDR1 SGHRS, CDR2 YFSETQ. The CDR3 totals 13 residues. V was clipped by 4 bases and J by 5 bases, with 10 bases between them. The CDR3 DNA follows: TGCGCCAGCAGCCAATACGGCGACAATGAGCAGTTCTTC. Encoded protein: CASSQYGDNEQFF.

A few counts support this clonotype. The chain links TRBV12-3 or TRBV12-4 to TRBJ1-1; D is uncertain. CDR3 length: 13 amino acids. V lost 3 bases to trimming and J lost 6 bases, with 11 bases between them. CDR3 amino acids: CASSFSGYAEAFF. The CDR3 DNA reads as TGTGCCAGCAGTTTCTCGGGATACGCTGAAGCTTTCTTT.

This clonotype was recorded at least ten times. This chain uses TRBV20-1 with TRBJ2-7; D may be TRBD1 (6 bases). Germline V gene sequence: CDR1 DFQATT, CDR2 SNEGSKA (reference sequence). The CDR3 runs 14 residues. The V end lost 7 bases, the J end lost 3 bases, and 19 bases lay between the germline ends. The CDR3 DNA reads as TGCAGTGTCCCAAGCCGGGACAAGATCTACGAGCAGTACTTC. Its translation is CSVPSRDKIYEQYF.

The sample holds a few counts of this clonotype. The CDR3 bases are TGTGCCAGCAGCCCGGGGCGGGACAGGATCTCCGGGGAGCTGTTTTTT. Protein: CASSPGRDRISGELFF. J is TRBJ2-2 and V is TRBV7-8, with 8 bases that match TRBD1. The CDR3 is made up of 16 amino acids. With V trimmed by 5 bases and J by 6 bases, 11 bases remained unmatched. Germline V gene lookup returns CDR1 SGHVS and CDR2 FQNEAQ.

The J gene is TRBJ2-3, the V gene TRBV20-1; D is ambiguous. The germline V gene has CDR1 DFQATT and CDR2 SNEGSKA (reference sequence). Trimming removed 3 bases from V and 4 bases from J, with 14 bases in between. This CDR3 has 14 amino acids. As DNA, the CDR3 is TGCAGTGCTAGGGGCCTCTCCCTAGCAGATACGCAGTATTTT. It codes for CSARGLSLADTQYF.

The V call is TRBV29-1, the J call TRBJ1-2, with D uncertain. The CDR3 has 11 amino acids. Germline loops: CDR1 SQVTM, CDR2 ANQGSEA. V lost 3 bases, J lost 7 bases, and 9 bases lay in between. In DNA, the CDR3 is TGCAGCGTTGACGACAAGAGTGGCTACACCTTC. Protein: CSVDDKSGYTF.